This T cell receptor beta chain came from a study of Ad26.COV2.S vaccination and SARS-CoV-2 variants. Findings of the study overall: CD8+ and CD4+ T cells specific for spike reportedly responded with substantial breadth after vaccination.

Treatment defined: some 20 received Ad26.COV2.S at low or high dose, single or two shots; about 5 received placebo; per-sample allocation not given. Sampling was done on day 63 after the first vaccine or placebo injection. This adult donor, from Boston, was 18-55 years old. CDR1 is MNHEY, CDR2 SVGAGI, per germline. V gave up 4 bases and J gave up 4 bases; unmatched junction bases: 0. The CDR3 totals 12 residues. The repertoire was sequenced with immunoSEQ multiplex PCR; TCRdb's copy has only in-frame clones and lacks some. This table has hundreds of thousands of clones, roughly 84% appearing once. About this clone: Its specificity is unknown.

The source of this sequence is a person aged 18-65 years who received the Ad26.COV2.S COVID-19 vaccine or a placebo. The sample here was peripheral blood, taken in a trial of Ad26.COV2.S vaccine versus placebo. J is TRBJ1-1 and V is TRBV6-5, with 7 bases lining up with TRBD1. CDR3 bases: TGTGCCAGCAGTTCAGGGGGCACTGAAGCTTTCTTT. Protein: CASSSGGTEAFF.